This TCR beta chain was identified during a study of blood T cells in healthy people across ages. Study-level results: Diversity of TCR beta per million T cells declined in a roughly linear way with age. Naive T cell percentage strongly correlated with TCR beta diversity.

The trim removed 3 bases at V and 4 bases at J, leaving 7 bases unmatched. This CDR3 has 16 amino acids. The germline gives CDR1 ENHRY, CDR2 SYGVKD. Concerning this clonotype: Antigen: not known.

Sample-barcoded 5' priming and a J-beta primer mix drove a second PCR of roughly 6 to 12 cycles. TCRdb reprocessed the 5' RACE reads with MiXCR, giving one entry per CDR3 protein. The sample lists 1.4 million to 1.5 million distinct CDR3 sequences, around 42% seen once, with roughly 7.9% in the top ten. The chain couples TRBV10-3 to TRBJ2-5; 11 bases match TRBD2. This TCR was sampled from a woman aged 18 to 35 in good health. The sample was blood. CDR3 bases: TGTGCCATCAGTGATCTGGCTAGCGGGGGGCGAGAGACCCAGTACTTC. Its translation is CAISDLASGGRETQYF.